These 3 T cell receptor beta chains originate from one sample sequenced in a study of shared clonotypes between healthy human individuals. Sequenced by immunoSEQ multiplex PCR; TCRdb stores in-frame clones only, minus some. The sample lists about 480,000 clones, roughly 78% occurring once. Sequenced material: PBMCs. Receptor source: a woman in her forties in good health. Some clones in this sample may be carry-over from other donors' samples.

The V and J genes are TRBV27 and TRBJ2-3; no clear D. The germline V gene encodes CDR1 MNHEY and CDR2 SMNVEV (reference sequence). This CDR3 comprises 12 residues. V shed 4 bases and J shed 7 bases, with 9 bases lying between them. CDR3 in amino acids: CASSSNSYTQYF. The CDR3 DNA reads TGTGCCAGCAGTTCAAATTCGTATACGCAGTATTTT.

The gene calls are TRBV9 and TRBJ2-5, with 7 positions matching TRBD1. The V segment lost 2 bases and the J segment 5 bases; nucleotides outside the gene matches: 9. Per germline, CDR1 SGDLS and CDR2 YYNGEE. The CDR3 has 15 residues. The CDR3 sequence: CASSVVTGSLETQYF. The DNA of the CDR3 is TGTGCCAGCAGCGTGGTGACAGGGTCTTTGGAGACCCAGTACTTC.

The gene calls are TRBV18 and TRBJ2-1; 11 bases match TRBD2. Germline assignment: CDR1 KGHSH and CDR2 LQKENI. The ends lost 0 bases at V and 9 bases at J; junction bases unmatched: 4. This CDR3 contains 15 residues. The CDR3: CASSPPTSGKGEQFF. CDR3 sequence (DNA): TGTGCCAGCTCACCACCGACTAGCGGGAAGGGTGAGCAGTTCTTC.